This entry lists 10 T cell receptor beta chains sequenced from one sample in a study of T-cell memory formation after mild COVID-19. TCRdb re-called the 5' RACE reads through MiXCR, storing one row per CDR3 protein. In the table there are 310,000 or so distinct CDR3 sequences, about a sixth of which are singletons. The specimen was PBMCs or a T cell subset sorted from them (not recorded which). Source of these receptors: a man between 18 and 29 years old who had mild COVID-19 (a few samples of this study predate the infection). Cell type and time point are not known.

In its sample, this clonotype was seen a few times. V usage is TRBV12-3 or TRBV12-4 and J usage is TRBJ1-2; TRBD1 matches 8 bases. Unmatched junction bases numbered 22, after V lost 7 bases and J lost 6 bases. The CDR3 spans 18 residues. As DNA, the CDR3 is TGTGCCAGCACCACCCTTTTACTCGGGACAGGAGGGGCGGATGGCTACACCTTC. It codes for CASTTLLLGTGGADGYTF.

This clonotype was found a few times. This chain connects TRBV6-5 to TRBJ2-1; TRBD2 is a possible D gene (6 bases). Trimming removed 6 bases at V and 7 bases at J, with 22 bases between. This CDR3 is built from 16 residues. From germline, CDR1 is MNHEY and CDR2 SVGAGI. CDR3 DNA sequence: TGTGCCAGCAGACCCGACAGCTGGGAGGTGGGTAATGAGCAGTTCTTC. Encoded protein: CASRPDSWEVGNEQFF.

V is TRBV7-9 and J is TRBJ1-1, with a weak D call TRBD1 (5 bases). The length of the CDR3 is 15 residues. The germline V and J ends were trimmed by 2 bases and 5 bases, with 15 bases remaining between them. Germline V gene lookup returns CDR1 SEHNR and CDR2 FQNEAQ (reference sequence). The CDR3 DNA reads TGTGCCAGCAGCTTACTGGATGGGGGGTTTACTGAAGCTTTCTTT. Translated, it gives CASSLLDGGFTEAFF.

The J gene is TRBJ2-1, the V gene TRBV4-3; D is unclear. Trimming removed 4 bases at V and 2 bases at J, with 12 bases between. The CDR3 length is 15 residues. The V gene's germline CDR1 is LGHNA and CDR2 YSLEER. Here the CDR3 reads CASSPPGNPYNEQFF. DNA of the CDR3: TGCGCCAGCAGCCCTCCAGGCAATCCCTACAATGAGCAGTTCTTC.

This clonotype was seen a few times. V gene TRBV6-2 or TRBV6-3 combines with J gene TRBJ1-5; perhaps TRBD1 as D (5 bases). The V end was cut by 4 bases, the J end by 4 bases, with 11 bases between. Germline V gene lookup returns CDR1 MNHEY and CDR2 SVGEGT. This CDR3 contains 14 residues. The CDR3 loop reads CASSLGRSNQPQHF. The CDR3 DNA reads TGTGCCAGCAGTTTGGGGCGGTCAAATCAGCCCCAGCATTTT.

This clonotype appeared once. The V gene is TRBV7-9, the J gene TRBJ2-1, with 12 positions matching TRBD2. Unmatched junction bases numbered 5, after V lost 5 bases and J lost 6 bases. The CDR3 sequence is 15 residues long. Germline V lookup: CDR1 SEHNR, CDR2 FQNEAQ (reference sequence). The CDR3 DNA is TGTGCCAGCAGCGAGCTAGCGGGGGGGCTCAATGAGCAGTTCTTC. As protein: CASSELAGGLNEQFF.

This clonotype was counted only a few times. CDR3 amino acids: CASSLPSLGGELFF. DNA for the CDR3: TGTGCCAGCAGCTTGCCCAGCCTAGGCGGGGAGCTGTTTTTT. The chain combines TRBV5-5 with TRBJ2-2; D is unclear. This CDR3 contains 14 residues. Trimming took 1 base from V and 7 from J, leaving 11 bases between them. Germline CDR1 SGHKS, CDR2 YYEKEE (reference sequence).

The rearrangement uses TRBV6-2 or TRBV6-3 and TRBJ2-7; 11 bases agree with TRBD1. Germline lookup yields CDR1 MNHEY and CDR2 SVGEGT. The CDR3 contains 19 residues. Trimming cost V 5 bases and J 4 bases; bases outside gene matches: 19. The CDR3 DNA sequence: TGTGCCAGCAGTCCCGAACCGTGGATCCCGGACAGGGGGCTATACGAGCAGTACTTC. As protein: CASSPEPWIPDRGLYEQYF.

V and J are TRBV30 and TRBJ2-2, with D hard to call. CDR1 GTSNPN and CDR2 SVGIG come from the germline V gene (reference sequence). Trimming left V 0 bases short and J 8 bases short, with 4 bases between. This CDR3 region has 11 residues. CDR3 DNA sequence: TGTGCCTGGAGTGTACTAGGGGAGCTGTTTTTT. As protein: CAWSVLGELFF.

The rearrangement links TRBV2 to TRBJ1-2, with D uncertain. V was cut by 2 bases and J by 6 bases, with 13 bases left in between. Germline CDR1 SNHLY, CDR2 FYNNEI. The CDR3 sequence is 14 residues long. The CDR3: CASSENGIPNGYTF. For the CDR3, the DNA is TGTGCCAGCAGTGAAAATGGGATCCCCAATGGCTACACCTTC. Complete variable domain (other parts from reference TRBV2 and TRBJ1-2): EPEVTQTPSHQVTQMGQEVILRCVPISNHLYFYWYRQILGQKVEFLVSFYNNEISEKSEIFDDQFSVERPDGSNFTLKIRSTKLEDSAMYFCASSENGIPNGYTFGSGTRLTVV.